This record covers a single T cell receptor (beta chain). No cognate antigen has been identified for it. There are no base qualities to consult, and no much larger clone falls within one base. The data were obtained in a study of technical replicates of blood from several donors (TCRdb year 2017). V is reduced by 0 bases and J by 4 bases, leaving a spacing of 7 bases between them. Including the terminal cysteine and phenylalanine, the CDR3 comprises 13 residues. Only the CDR3 portion is preserved as DNA: 39 bases, with reading frame beginning at the first base. From the germline V gene, CDR1 is SGDLS and CDR2 is YYNGEE. Receptors were amplified or captured by the immunoSEQ multiplex PCR assay. The immuneACCESS repertoire file appears here via TCRdb, limited to in-frame rearrangements. These files lack a portion of the clones; in checked studies, under half of the deficit traces to unresolved V genes, and the cause of the others is not known. The sample records 45,000 to 60,000 clones, roughly 90% of which are singletons. Roughly 3.9% of the sample rests with the top ten.

This clonotype was sampled from a human donor in good health. Some clones in this sample may be carry-over from other donors' samples. Sequencing was performed on PBMCs. The rearrangement combines TRBV9 with TRBJ1-2; the D gene identity is not certain. In nucleotide form, the sequence is TGTGCCAGCAGCGTAGGTTCGGGCTATGGCTACACCTTC. This is translated as CASSVGSGYGYTF.